This T cell receptor (beta chain) stems from a study of siplizumab effects on memory and regulatory T cells. General study points: The study found that siplizumab significantly reduced alloreactive sequences traceable to unstimulated CD4+ memory cells. Both greater diversity than memory cells and a major contribution to the alloresponse seemed to characterize naive T cells.

As for this clone: Its antigen is not identified.

Approximately 10^5 TCR templates were assayed per sample. Assay used: immunoSEQ multiplex PCR; TCRdb lists only in-frame clones, some missing. The sample has around 65,000 clones, 70% to 80% seen once. V lost 0 bases and J 5 bases, leaving 11 bases between the germline ends. The V gene's germline CDR1 is SGDLS and CDR2 YYNGEE. CDR3 length: 14 residues. The clonotype comes from a human donor in good health. The chain carries TRBV9 and TRBJ2-5; D is possibly TRBD2 (5 bases). The sequenced sample consisted of memory CD4+ T cells sorted from blood. The CDR3 coding sequence is TGTGCCAGCAGCGTAGGCCCTGGCGGGGAGACCCAGTACTTC. This codes for CASSVGPGGETQYF.